The 12 T cell receptor beta chains presented below share a single source sample, sequenced in a study of shared clonotypes between healthy human individuals. Repertoires were generated with immunoSEQ multiplex PCR, while TCRdb's copy carries only in-frame clones and drops some. The sample includes 2 million to 2.5 million clones, about 93% of them seen just once. It was CD45RO-negative cells, positively selected for CCR7, that made up naive CD8 cells, with terminally differentiated effector memory CD45RA+ cells excluded. Sequenced input: naive CD8+ T cells from PBMCs. The receptors derive from a man between 18 and 29 years old in good health. Some clones in this sample may be carry-over from other donors' samples.

The V call is TRBV7-8, the J call TRBJ2-5; D might be TRBD1 (6 bases). The germline gives CDR1 SGHVS, CDR2 FQNEAQ. CDR3 length: 14 residues. Between the trimmed V and J ends, which lost 5 bases and 4 bases, there was a span of 14 bases. The CDR3: CASSPTGMGETQYF. In nucleotides, the CDR3 is TGTGCCAGCAGCCCAACAGGGATGGGAGAGACCCAGTACTTC.

The V gene is TRBV29-1, the J gene TRBJ2-6; D is perhaps TRBD1 (6 bases). Germline V gives CDR1 SQVTM, CDR2 ANQGSEA. V was cut by 3 bases and J by 5 bases, with 17 bases left in between. CDR3 length: 16 residues. DNA for the CDR3: TGCAGCGTTGAGGGTCTGGGGGCGGAAAGGGCCAACGTCCTGACTTTC. Protein sequence: CSVEGLGAERANVLTF.

This chain joins TRBV11-2 and TRBJ1-2, with D hard to call. Trimming pared 0 bases from V and 8 bases from J, leaving 16 bases between. Germline lookup yields CDR1 SGHAT and CDR2 FQNNGV. CDR3 size: 15 residues. The CDR3 bases are TGTGCCAGCAGCTTAGATCCGATGGGGTTTAGAGGCTACACCTTC. Amino acid sequence: CASSLDPMGFRGYTF.

The rearrangement uses TRBV6-1 and TRBJ2-7; 8 bases match TRBD1. Germline-derived CDR1 and CDR2 are MNHNS and SASEGT. The J segment lost 0 bases and the V segment lost 6 bases, leaving 7 bases of the junction unmatched. This CDR3 is built from 15 residues. The CDR3 sequence: CASSLGQASSYEQYF. The CDR3 DNA reads as TGTGCCAGCAGCTTGGGACAGGCCAGCTCCTACGAGCAGTACTTC.

This clone was picked up one time. The CDR3 here is CASRGGQGVSEQYF. The CDR3 DNA sequence: TGTGCCAGCAGGGGAGGACAGGGGGTCTCCGAGCAGTACTTC. The V gene is TRBV11-2, the J gene TRBJ2-7; 10 bases agree with TRBD1. Trimming cost V 6 bases and J 6 bases; bases outside gene matches: 8. The CDR3 has 14 amino acids. Germline CDR1 reads SGHAT; CDR2 reads FQNNGV.

This sequence joins TRBV7-8 and TRBJ2-7; either TRBD1 or TRBD2 may supply D (7 bases each). This CDR3 is 14 amino acids long. The germline gives CDR1 SGHVS, CDR2 FQNEAQ. Trimming left V 5 bases short and J 6 bases short, with 17 bases between. CDR3 protein: CASSRGGGGSEQYF. CDR3 DNA: TGTGCCAGCAGCCGTGGGGGAGGGGGCAGCGAGCAGTACTTC.

The genes are TRBV15 and TRBJ2-1, with D maybe TRBD1 (5 bases). Trimming shortened V by 3 bases and J by 3 bases, and 9 bases separated the two germline ends. Germline assignment: CDR1 LNHNV and CDR2 YYDKDF (reference sequence). The CDR3 is made up of 14 amino acids. The CDR3, as DNA: TGTGCCACCAGCAGGCCCGACAGCTACAATGAGCAGTTCTTC. Translated: CATSRPDSYNEQFF.

The J gene is TRBJ2-6, the V gene TRBV27, with a possible D match to TRBD1 (6 bases). This CDR3 is built from 17 residues. The germline V gene has CDR1 MNHEY and CDR2 SMNVEV (reference sequence). The V gene lost 1 base and the J gene lost 0 bases, with 10 bases spanning the gap. The CDR3 sequence is CASSLYRDASGANVLTF. The CDR3 nucleotides are TGTGCCAGCAGTTTATACAGGGATGCCTCTGGGGCCAACGTCCTGACTTTC.

The count of this clone is one. The J gene is TRBJ2-1, the V gene TRBV7-2, with a possible D match to TRBD1 (6 bases). Trimming left V 5 bases short and J 1 base short, with 24 bases between. This CDR3 spans 19 amino acids. From germline, CDR1 is SGHTA and CDR2 FQGNSA. The DNA for the CDR3 is TGTGCCAGCAGCCTTCCGGGGACATTCCGGGTTAATTCCTACAATGAGCAGTTCTTC. Residues: CASSLPGTFRVNSYNEQFF.

This chain links TRBV5-1 with TRBJ1-5, with a weak D call TRBD1 (6 bases). V dropped 1 base and J dropped 2 bases, with 10 bases sitting between them. This CDR3 region has 15 residues. CDR1 is SGHRS, CDR2 YFSETQ, per germline. The CDR3 protein is CASSLTGQGNQPQHF. CDR3 in DNA: TGCGCCAGCAGCTTGACAGGGCAGGGCAATCAGCCCCAGCATTTT.

The chain joins TRBV7-9 to TRBJ1-4, with D unclear. With 3 bases removed from V and 5 bases from J, the gap between germline ends came to 7 bases. The CDR3 spans 13 residues. The germline V gene encodes CDR1 SEHNR and CDR2 FQNEAQ (reference sequence). CDR3 coding DNA: TGTGCCAGCAGCTTCTCTGAAAATGAAAAACTGTTTTTT. Translated, it gives CASSFSENEKLFF.

The chain recombines TRBV5-1 with TRBJ2-7; no firm D call. Trimming stripped 1 base from V and 7 bases from J, with 21 bases between. The CDR3 has 16 residues. CDR1 is SGHRS, CDR2 YFSETQ, per germline. The CDR3 spells CASSLSSGPFNREQYF. CDR3 sequence (DNA): TGCGCCAGCAGCTTGAGTTCAGGCCCTTTTAATCGTGAGCAGTACTTC.